The 4 T cell receptor beta chains below all came from one sample that was sequenced in a study of T-cell memory formation after mild COVID-19. TCRdb re-derived calls from the 5' RACE reads in MiXCR, one entry per CDR3 protein. The table includes over 350,000 distinct CDR3 sequences, less than 25% detected once. Sequencing used PBMCs or a T cell subset sorted from them (not recorded which). These receptors were taken from an adult woman who had mild COVID-19 (a few samples of this study predate the infection). Cell type and time point are not known.

There are a few counts of this clonotype. The genes are TRBV25-1 and TRBJ2-7, with D unresolved. V shed 5 bases and J shed 0 bases, with 17 bases lying between them. The germline V gene has CDR1 MGHDK and CDR2 SYGVNS. The CDR3 is 16 amino acids. The CDR3 region is CASSPLIAPLSYEQYF. As DNA, the CDR3 is TGTGCCAGCAGTCCATTGATAGCCCCTCTCTCCTACGAGCAGTACTTC.

The V gene is TRBV3-1, the J gene TRBJ1-1; 7 bases agree with TRBD1. Per germline, CDR1 LGHDT and CDR2 YNNKEL (reference sequence). The CDR3 has 15 amino acids. With 2 bases clipped from V and 3 bases from J, the junction kept 6 bases outside the gene matches. Here the CDR3 DNA reads TGTGCCAGCAGCCAATCCGAGACAGGGTACACTGAAGCTTTCTTT. Translated: CASSQSETGYTEAFF.

The chain is built from TRBV20-1 and TRBJ2-7; 9 positions match TRBD2. Germline values: CDR1 DFQATT, CDR2 SNEGSKA (reference sequence). This CDR3 has 14 amino acids. The ends lost 1 base at V and 4 bases at J; junction bases unmatched: 5. This CDR3 is CSARGPSGVYEQYF. In DNA form, the CDR3 reads TGCAGTGCTAGAGGACCTAGCGGGGTGTACGAGCAGTACTTC.

This chain uses TRBV7-8 with TRBJ2-2; 8 bases line up with TRBD2. The CDR3 runs to 16 residues. CDR1 is SGHVS and CDR2 is FQNEAQ in the germline V gene. The V gene end was trimmed by 5 bases and the J gene end by 0 bases; junction bases not matched to a gene: 5. In nucleotides, the CDR3 is TGTGCCAGCAGCCCTAGAGCGGGGGCGAACACCGGGGAGCTGTTTTTT. As protein: CASSPRAGANTGELFF.